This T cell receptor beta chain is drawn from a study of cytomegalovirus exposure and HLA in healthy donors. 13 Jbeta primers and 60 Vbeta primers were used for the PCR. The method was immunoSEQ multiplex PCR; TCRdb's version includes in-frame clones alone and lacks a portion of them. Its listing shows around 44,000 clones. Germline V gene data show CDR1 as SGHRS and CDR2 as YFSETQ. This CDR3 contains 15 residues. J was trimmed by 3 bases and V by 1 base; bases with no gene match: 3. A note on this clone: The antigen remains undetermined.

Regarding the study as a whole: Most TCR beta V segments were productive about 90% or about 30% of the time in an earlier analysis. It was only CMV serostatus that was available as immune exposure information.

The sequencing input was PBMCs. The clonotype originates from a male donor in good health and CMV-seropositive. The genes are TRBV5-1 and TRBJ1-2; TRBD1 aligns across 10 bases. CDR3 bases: TGCGCCAGCAGCTTGCAGGACAGGGGGTACTATGGCTACACCTTC. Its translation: CASSLQDRGYYGYTF.